These 18 T cell receptor beta chains originate from one sample sequenced in a study of CD8 T cells in ankylosing spondylitis. MiXCR was run by TCRdb on the 5' RACE reads, yielding one entry per CDR3 protein. The sample lists 250,000 to 400,000 distinct CDR3 sequences; roughly 10% were seen once. The material sequenced was blood, either unsorted or a sorted T cell fraction (not recorded which). These receptors originate from a female donor with ankylosing spondylitis or in good health (not recorded which).

V gene TRBV11-2 combines with J gene TRBJ2-1; 10 bases line up with TRBD2. Losses at the gene ends were 1 base for V and 15 bases for J; bases not matched to a gene: 9. The CDR3 has 14 amino acids. CDR1 and CDR2 (germline): SGHAT, FQNNGV. CDR3 nucleotide sequence: TGTGCCAGCAGCTTAGTTCTGGCTAGCGGGGGCGGGTTCTTC. Translated: CASSLVLASGGGFF. The whole variable domain, filled in from reference TRBV11-2 and TRBJ2-1, reads EAGVAQSPRYKIIEKRQSVAFWCNPISGHATLYWYQQILGQGPKLLIQFQNNGVVDDSQLPKDRFSAERLKGVDSTLKIQPAKLEDSAVYLCASSLVLASGGGFFGPGTRLTVL.

In this sample, this clonotype turned up many times. The rearrangement joins TRBV20-1 to TRBJ2-3, with 9 bases aligning to TRBD2. CDR1 and CDR2 from the germline V gene are DFQATT and SNEGSKA (reference sequence). The junction had 8 bases not matched to a gene; V was cut back by 5 bases and J by 2 bases. The CDR3 runs 15 residues. CDR3 DNA sequence: TGCAGTGCTCCTATCATAGCGGGGGTCACAGATACGCAGTATTTT. Residues: CSAPIIAGVTDTQYF.

This clonotype was observed many times. V and J are TRBV5-1 and TRBJ2-1, with a possible D match to TRBD2 (5 bases). The V gene lost 0 bases and the J gene lost 5 bases, with 12 bases spanning the gap. Germline V gives CDR1 SGHRS, CDR2 YFSETQ. CDR3 size: 15 residues. CDR3 DNA sequence: TGCGCCAGCAGCTTGGAGGCTAGCCGACACAATGAGCAGTTCTTC. Protein sequence: CASSLEASRHNEQFF. The full variable domain, in which reference TRBV5-1 and TRBJ2-1 provide the parts outside the CDR3, is KAGVTQTPRYLIKTRGQQVTLSCSPISGHRSVSWYQQTPGQGLQFLFEYFSETQRNKGNFPGRFSGRQFSNSRSEMNVSTLELGDSALYLCASSLEASRHNEQFFGPGTRLTVL.

This clonotype turned up a few times. The V and J genes are TRBV27 and TRBJ2-3, with 8 positions matching TRBD2. J lost 0 bases, V lost 6 bases, and 17 bases had no gene match. CDR1 is MNHEY and CDR2 is SMNVEV in the germline V gene (reference sequence). The CDR3 is 19 residues long. CDR3 in amino acids: CASRPPTLAGSTSTDTQYF. For the CDR3, the DNA is TGTGCCAGCAGGCCCCCTACTTTAGCGGGGTCGACTAGCACAGATACGCAGTATTTT.

The table lists this clonotype with many counts. This chain joins TRBV5-1 and TRBJ2-7, with D possibly being TRBD2 (6 bases). The CDR3 consists of 14 residues. Germline loops: CDR1 SGHRS, CDR2 YFSETQ. Trimming pared 0 bases from V and 0 bases from J, leaving 7 bases between. The CDR3 bases are TGCGCCAGCAGCTTGGGACTAGACTCCTACGAGCAGTACTTC. It codes for CASSLGLDSYEQYF.

Ten or more counts support this clonotype. The J gene is TRBJ2-3, the V gene TRBV5-1; D gene unclear. V lost 2 bases and J lost 1, with 8 bases in between. Germline assignment: CDR1 SGHRS and CDR2 YFSETQ. This CDR3 contains 14 residues. The CDR3 loop reads CASSFLQGTDTQYF. The CDR3 bases are TGCGCCAGCAGCTTCTTGCAGGGCACAGATACGCAGTATTTT.

V is TRBV27 and J is TRBJ2-3; 10 bases align to TRBD2. V was pared by 1 base and J by 7 bases, with 11 bases of the junction left unmatched. CDR1 MNHEY and CDR2 SMNVEV come from the germline V gene (reference sequence). This CDR3 spans 17 amino acids. CDR3 DNA: TGTGCCAGCAGTTTATGGGTCCAGCGGGAGGGCAAGAATACGCAGTATTTT. Translating it yields CASSLWVQREGKNTQYF.

This chain uses TRBV28 with TRBJ2-1; 7 bases align to TRBD2. The CDR3 has 14 amino acids. V shed 8 bases, J shed 2 bases, and the junction held 6 bases outside the gene matches. Per the germline V gene, CDR1 is MDHEN and CDR2 is SYDVKM. CDR3 DNA sequence: TGTGCCAGCCGAGCGGGACCCACCTACAATGAGCAGTTCTTC. Amino acids: CASRAGPTYNEQFF.

This clonotype was picked up many times. The genes are TRBV11-2 and TRBJ1-2; D ambiguous. The germline V gene encodes CDR1 SGHAT and CDR2 FQNNGV. The germline V and J ends were trimmed by 0 bases and 8 bases, with 10 bases remaining between them. The CDR3 spans 13 residues. CDR3 sequence (DNA): TGTGCCAGCAGCTTAGATCTGGGGATCGGCTACACCTTC. Translated: CASSLDLGIGYTF.

This clonotype was recorded many times. The genes are TRBV12-3 or TRBV12-4 and TRBJ1-4, with a tentative D call TRBD1 (6 bases). Between the trimmed V and J ends, which lost 3 bases and 7 bases, there was a span of 12 bases. The CDR3 is 14 amino acids. CDR3 sequence reads: CASSFSGVSEKLFF. CDR3 bases: TGTGCCAGCAGTTTCTCAGGGGTTTCTGAAAAACTGTTTTTT.

This clonotype was found many times. This rearrangement joins TRBV19 to TRBJ1-5, with D unclear. This CDR3 spans 17 amino acids. CDR1 LNHDA and CDR2 SQIVND come from the germline V gene (reference sequence). V lost 9 bases, J lost 1 base, and 22 bases lay in between. CDR3 protein: CASSPIGGSVSNQPQHF. The CDR3 coding sequence is TGTGCCAGCTCCCCGATAGGAGGGTCCGTAAGCAATCAGCCCCAGCATTTT.

This chain links TRBV18 with TRBJ2-7; TRBD1 aligns across 8 bases. The V gene end was trimmed by 3 bases and the J gene end by 6 bases; junction bases not matched to a gene: 7. Germline lookup yields CDR1 KGHSH and CDR2 LQKENI. This CDR3 comprises 14 residues. The CDR3 DNA is TGTGCCAGCTCACCTGGGACAGGCCACGGCGAGCAGTACTTC. Protein product: CASSPGTGHGEQYF.

This clonotype occurred once. Just one base apart from a much larger clone, this may be a read error. The chain combines TRBV20-1 with TRBJ2-7; TRBD1 might be the D (5 bases). CDR1 is DFQATT, CDR2 SNEGSKA, per germline (reference sequence). This CDR3 contains 12 residues. The CDR3 here is CSARSDSYVQYF. The CDR3 DNA reads TGCAGTGCTAGATCTGACAGCTACGTGCAGTACTTC.

This clonotype has at least ten counts. This chain links TRBV4-3 with TRBJ1-2, with D uncertain. The CDR3 sequence is 16 residues long. In germline, CDR1 is LGHNA, CDR2 YSLEER. V gave up 3 bases and J gave up 3 bases, with 17 bases separating them. The DNA of the CDR3 is TGCGCCAGCAGCCAGTACGGGGTGCTCGCCGACTATGGCTACACCTTC. Translated, it gives CASSQYGVLADYGYTF.

This clonotype appeared a few times. This chain links TRBV3-1 with TRBJ2-5; 9 bases are shared with TRBD2. Germline loops: CDR1 LGHDT, CDR2 YNNKEL (reference sequence). CDR3 length: 18 residues. The J segment lost 0 bases and the V segment lost 10 bases, leaving 18 bases of the junction unmatched. CDR3 nucleotide sequence: TGTGCCAACGGCGCACCTACAATAGCGGGAGCCGACCAAGAGACCCAGTACTTC. Amino acids: CANGAPTIAGADQETQYF.

This clonotype was seen at least ten times. V and J are TRBV29-1 and TRBJ2-7; D is perhaps TRBD1 (6 bases). V was trimmed by 4 bases and J by 5 bases, leaving 12 bases between them. This CDR3 comprises 12 residues. CDR1 and CDR2 from the germline V gene are SQVTM and ANQGSEA. The CDR3 sequence is CSVARGVHEQYF. The CDR3 DNA reads TGCAGCGTTGCCAGGGGCGTTCACGAGCAGTACTTC.

The rearrangement uses TRBV20-1 and TRBJ2-7, with 10 bases fitting TRBD2. V shed 8 bases, J shed 0 bases, and the junction held 10 bases outside the gene matches. This CDR3 spans 15 amino acids. Germline V gene sequence: CDR1 DFQATT, CDR2 SNEGSKA (reference sequence). The CDR3 nucleotides are TGCAGTACCCAGCCCGGGACTAGCGTCTCCTACGAGCAGTACTTC. Translated: CSTQPGTSVSYEQYF.

The sample holds many counts of this clonotype. V and J are TRBV7-8 and TRBJ1-4; D not resolved. This CDR3 comprises 11 residues. Germline V CDR1 and CDR2: SGHVS, FQNEAQ. Trimming removed 7 bases at V and 5 bases at J, with 5 bases between. The CDR3 DNA follows: TGTGCCAGCAAAGGGAATGAAAAACTGTTTTTT. Translating it yields CASKGNEKLFF.